This T cell receptor beta chain was identified in a study of cytomegalovirus exposure and HLA in healthy donors. Study-wide findings and caveats: According to a later analysis, donors in an Asian-associated ancestry cluster reportedly had fewer N-insertions than the roughly 670-donor mean. V- and J-gene trimming in TCR beta was tied to a missense DCLRE1C variant by an analysis performed later.

The CDR3 runs 16 residues. Germline lookup yields CDR1 LNHDA and CDR2 SQIVND (reference sequence). With 3 bases clipped from V and 3 bases from J, the junction kept 5 bases outside the gene matches. 13 Jbeta primers and 60 Vbeta primers were used for the PCR. Here immunoSEQ multiplex PCR was the method, and the copy in TCRdb shows in-frame clones only, minus some. Of roughly 160,000 clones listed, about 80% are singletons. On this clone: The antigen remains unidentified.

This receptor was obtained from a young man in good health and CMV-seronegative. Sequencing was done on a sample of PBMCs. J is TRBJ2-6 and V is TRBV19; 7 bases agree with TRBD2. The DNA for the CDR3 is TGTGCCAGTAGTATGGGGGGAGGGGATGGGGCCAACGTCCTGACTTTC. It is translated as CASSMGGGDGANVLTF.